A selection of T cell receptor beta chains follows, all from one sample in a study of metastatic and nonmetastatic thyroid tumors. TCRdb re-clonotyped the PCR reads via MiXCR. Here the sample spans roughly 21,000 clones, approximately 30% being singletons. The sample comprised blood. The receptors stem from a female donor with papillary thyroid cancer or a benign thyroid nodule (not recorded which). Some clones in this sample may be carry-over from other donors' samples. CDR3s include the opening cysteine and the closing phenylalanine or tryptophan. Fields, in order: clone size, D gene, J gene, V gene, CDR3 DNA, CDR3 protein. A D gene is named only where the DNA matches it firmly. Size values are once, few and many counts, or a class for expanded clones, and some rows have none.

abundance: .
d_gene: .
j_gene: TRBJ1-3
v_gene: TRBV19
CDR3nt: TGTGCCAGTAGTATCCTAATGCGGGGCCTTACTGGAAACACCATATATTTT
CDR3aa: CASSILMRGLTGNTIYF

abundance: many
d_gene: .
j_gene: TRBJ1-4
v_gene: TRBV7-2
CDR3nt: TGTGCCAGCAGGCCCTCCGGGGATGAAAAACTGTTTTTT
CDR3aa: CASRPSGDEKLFF

abundance: medium-sized
d_gene: .
j_gene: TRBJ1-4
v_gene: TRBV5-1
CDR3nt: TGCGCCAGCAGCTTCCCCGAGGCGACAGGCTCCTATGAAAAACTGTTTTTT
CDR3aa: CASSFPEATGSYEKLFF

abundance: medium-sized
d_gene: TRBD2
j_gene: TRBJ2-1
v_gene: TRBV27
CDR3nt: TGTGCCAGCAGTTTAGAGGCTAGCGGGAGGCCCCCCTACAATGAGCAGTTCTTC
CDR3aa: CASSLEASGRPPYNEQFF

abundance: many
d_gene: .
j_gene: TRBJ2-2
v_gene: TRBV9
CDR3nt: TGTGCCAGCAGCGTTCGAACGACCGGGGAGCTGTTTTTT
CDR3aa: CASSVRTTGELFF

abundance: medium-sized
d_gene: TRBD2
j_gene: TRBJ2-7
v_gene: TRBV11-2
CDR3nt: TGTGCCAGCAGCTCCCGACTAGCGGGGCCCTACGAGCAGTACTTC
CDR3aa: CASSSRLAGPYEQYF

abundance: many
d_gene: TRBD1
j_gene: TRBJ1-2
v_gene: TRBV5-5
CDR3nt: TGTGCCAGCAGCTGGGGGACAGGGAACTATGGCTACACCTTC
CDR3aa: CASSWGTGNYGYTF

abundance: many
d_gene: TRBD1
j_gene: TRBJ2-7
v_gene: TRBV7-2
CDR3nt: TGTGCCAGCAGCTCCGACAGGGGAGTCGGCGAGCAGTACTTC
CDR3aa: CASSSDRGVGEQYF

abundance: few
d_gene: .
j_gene: TRBJ1-1
v_gene: TRBV19
CDR3nt: TGTGCCAATAGTATCGGGCAGGGCGGGACTGAAGCTTTCTTT
CDR3aa: CANSIGQGGTEAFF

abundance: many
d_gene: .
j_gene: TRBJ2-6
v_gene: TRBV4-1
CDR3nt: TGCGCCAGCAGCCAAGGACGGGGTATGTTGGCTGGGGCCAACGTCCTGACTTTC
CDR3aa: CASSQGRGMLAGANVLTF

abundance: medium-sized
d_gene: .
j_gene: TRBJ2-1
v_gene: TRBV14
CDR3nt: TGTGCCAGCAGCCAAAACCCTGGCCGGACCAATGAGCAGTTCTTC
CDR3aa: CASSQNPGRTNEQFF

abundance: .
d_gene: TRBD1
j_gene: TRBJ1-1
v_gene: TRBV20-1
CDR3nt: TGCAGTGCACGGACAGGGGGCGAACTTAACACTGAAGCTTTCTTT
CDR3aa: CSARTGGELNTEAFF

abundance: few
d_gene: TRBD2
j_gene: TRBJ2-2
v_gene: TRBV4-1
CDR3nt: TGCGCCAGCAGCCAAGGGATACGGGCTCCGGGACTAGCGGGAGGACCTACCGGGGAGCTGTTTTTT
CDR3aa: CASSQGIRAPGLAGGPTGELFF

abundance: .
d_gene: .
j_gene: TRBJ1-2
v_gene: TRBV6-1
CDR3nt: TGTGCCAGCAGAAGAGCCGGGAGGTCTAACTATGGCTACACCTTC
CDR3aa: CASRRAGRSNYGYTF

abundance: many
d_gene: .
j_gene: TRBJ2-7
v_gene: TRBV4-3
CDR3nt: TGCGCCAGCAGCCAAAACTTTATTGGAGCGGTCAACGAGCAGTACTTC
CDR3aa: CASSQNFIGAVNEQYF

abundance: .
d_gene: .
j_gene: TRBJ2-7
v_gene: TRBV6-1
CDR3nt: TGTGCCAGCAGCTTGGGACCGTACTACGAGCAGTACTTC
CDR3aa: CASSLGPYYEQYF

abundance: many
d_gene: .
j_gene: TRBJ2-2
v_gene: TRBV9
CDR3nt: TGTGCCAGCAGCTTTAGCGGGAACACCGGGGAGCTGTTTTTT
CDR3aa: CASSFSGNTGELFF